This T cell receptor beta chain was recovered during a study of T cell responses to AZD1222 COVID-19 vaccine (dated by TCRdb to the early 2020s). At the level of the whole study: AZD1222 recipients given second doses at about 4 weeks or at about 12 weeks were pooled, since spike-specific TCR depth and breadth were not found to differ between the two schedules. A total of approximately 250 trial participants underwent TCR sequencing, of whom 200 to 220 had received two doses of AZD1222 and 26 had received two doses of the MenACWY control vaccine. Enrollment into the trials was organized by age into subgroups of 18-55, 56-69 and 70-plus years, and those subgroups contained roughly 150, 30 and 60 TCR-sequenced participants, respectively. The study at large found these results: Reportedly, almost half of the unique spike-specific TCRs recognized epitopes lying outside the regions that are mutated in the B.1.351 and B.1.1.7 variants. Only six AZD1222 recipients were SARS-CoV-2 seropositive at baseline, limiting conclusions about previously exposed vaccinees. After two AZD1222 doses, both the breadth and the depth of spike-specific TCRs were significantly higher than at day 0 and than in MenACWY recipients. Because no samples from the day 14 peak response were available, repertoires could be characterized only after the peak T cell response. The whole spike protein was spanned by vaccine-associated CD4 TCRs, and dominant responses were seen in regions 160-218 and 743-854. In the small 56-69-year group, the increase in depth fell short of significance, most likely because of low power. Participants were mostly white British, with more females than males. The authors suggested clonal diversity may have been underestimated.

Looking up the germline V gene yields CDR1 SGHRS and CDR2 YFSETQ. V is trimmed back by 5 bases and J by 6 bases, and the junction contains 4 bases that no gene match accounts for. Including cysteine and phenylalanine, the CDR3 has 13 amino acids. Only the CDR3 DNA stays, 39 bases, in frame from base 1. Per the publication, the time point label means: baseline before first vaccination. Samples from vaccinated people were obtained from the UK trials COV001 and COV002, which included a single-blind randomized controlled phase 2/3 trial of AZD1222 (ChAdOx1 nCoV-19) in healthy adults. For TCRbeta chain sequencing, PBMC samples were collected from trial participants at day 0 and at day 28 after the second dose. The CDR3 regions of human TCRbeta chains were analyzed by immunosequencing. As for the original processing: TCRs in the repertoires were compared against a reference library of SARS-CoV-2-specific TCRs that had been generated with the MIRA antigen-specificity platform. Breadth was defined as the fraction of unique TCRs that were SARS-CoV-2-associated, and depth was defined as the fraction of total T cells that were SARS-CoV-2-associated. Each spike-specific TCR was assigned to its reactive spike region and to a CD4 or CD8 class using the MIRA data. Log10-transformed breadth and depth values were compared by one-way ANOVA with Sidak's multiple comparisons tests. TCRdb obtained this table from immuneACCESS and retained in-frame rearrangements with V and J assigned. These tables miss some clones; where compared with another copy, unresolved V genes account for less than half of the shortfall, and the remainder is unexplained. That table gives V, J and clone size, and the DNA gave D and trimming. This sample gives 90,000 to 110,000 clones in total; roughly 90% of them show up just once. The ten largest account for roughly 5.3% of the sample.

Turning to this clone: What antigen it recognizes has not been identified. No base-level quality is on record; no much larger clone is a single base apart.

Sequenced here: peripheral blood, sampled on day 0 of AZD1222 vaccination. This receptor was obtained from an adult in good health. The sequence joins TRBV5-1 to TRBJ1-2; 10 nucleotides in the junction match TRBD1. The CDR3 here reads CASRTGTGDGYTF. The base sequence is TGCGCCAGCAGAACCGGGACAGGGGATGGCTACACCTTC.